This section outlines one TCR beta chain sequence together with its context. The data are from a study of blood T cells in healthy people across ages. This CDR3 spans 11 amino acids. The V gene's germline CDR1 is DFQATT and CDR2 SNEGSKA (reference sequence). PCR was performed a second time for about 6 to 11 cycles using a sample-barcoded 5' primer and a J-beta primer mix. A template-switch adaptor that had 12 random nucleotides put a tag on each cDNA molecule. TCRdb recomputed calls from the 5' RACE reads with MiXCR, one row per CDR3 protein. The sample contains approximately 810,000 distinct CDR3 sequences, under 35% of which appear only once.

The receptor was isolated from a woman at least 80 years old in good health. Sequencing was carried out using blood. J is TRBJ2-7 and V is TRBV20-1; D unclear. Judging by the DNA end, TRBJ2-5 fits better; the J call may be wrong. The chain's CDR3 is CSARDIETQYF. The CDR3 DNA reads TGCAGTGCTAGAGATATCGAGACCCAGTACTTC.